The entry that follows covers one T cell receptor (beta chain) sequence. What it binds is unknown. With a constant-region primer, TCR beta cDNA was made from approximately 520 ng of total RNA. Slightly modified ARM-PCR, run as three nested multiplex PCR rounds, produced the TCR beta libraries. Two initial PCR rounds of around 10 cycles each paired TRBV1-TRBV30 forward primers with a C-beta reverse primer. TCRdb reanalysed the multiplex PCR reads using MiXCR and keeps one entry per CDR3 protein. Counted here are around 100,000 distinct CDR3 sequences, roughly 69% occurring once; the ten biggest clones make up over 7.5%. Without any cell sorting, 20-30 mg of bulk tissue yielded co-extracted RNA and DNA. Surgical resection treated primary liver carcinoma in the patients. The data were obtained in a study of tumor-infiltrating lymphocytes in primary liver carcinoma. Study-wide points: Overlap between tumor regions exceeded overlap of tumor with adjacent tissue or blood.

Per the germline V gene, CDR1 is SGHAT and CDR2 is FQNNGV. This CDR3 is 13 amino acids long. The chain combines TRBV11-2 with TRBJ2-7; possible D gene TRBD2, 5 bases. The TCR comes from a woman aged 55-75 years with primary liver carcinoma and hepatitis B virus infection. Sequencing input: liver tumor tissue from sampling region 5. The sample's subset: tumor region T5, tumor centre. CDR3 sequence: CASAPRLAREQYF. The DNA for the CDR3 is TGTGCGAGCGCCCCGAGGCTAGCAAGGGAGCAGTACTTC.